This TCR beta chain originates from a study of T cells after yellow fever vaccination. TCRdb recomputed calls from the 5' RACE reads with MiXCR, one row per CDR3 protein. The sample contains more than 25,000 distinct CDR3 sequences, approximately 4.5% of which appear only once. This clonotype was seen ten or more times. Study-level results: Though weaker, the secondary response peaked faster, on day 5 versus 15.

The V end was cut by 0 bases, the J end by 3 bases, with 12 bases between. Germline V gives CDR1 SGHRS, CDR2 YFSETQ. The CDR3 extends over 15 amino acids. This receptor was obtained from a man aged 18 to 35 who received the YFV17D yellow fever vaccine. The chain recombines TRBV5-1 with TRBJ1-1; possible D gene TRBD1, 6 bases. Sequencing used PBMCs, either bulk or a sorted T-cell subset (CD4+, CD8+, memory, or dextramer-sorted; not recorded which), obtained on the day of the yellow fever booster vaccination. The CDR3 protein is CASSLVGGDYTEAFF. The CDR3 coding sequence is TGCGCCAGCAGCTTGGTTGGGGGCGATTACACTGAAGCTTTCTTT. The variable domain in full, with the rest retrieved from reference TRBV5-1 and TRBJ1-1, is KAGVTQTPRYLIKTRGQQVTLSCSPISGHRSVSWYQQTPGQGLQFLFEYFSETQRNKGNFPGRFSGRQFSNSRSEMNVSTLELGDSALYLCASSLVGGDYTEAFFGQGTRLTVV.